This T cell receptor beta chain was documented in a study of blood T cells in healthy people across ages. Study findings and constraints: Expanded clonotype changes were possibly confounded by unknown donor CMV status.

In regard to this clonotype: Its antigen remains unidentified.

Alongside a J-beta primer mix, a sample-barcoded 5' primer served in a second PCR lasting about 7 to 11 cycles. TCRdb fed the 5' RACE reads into MiXCR, producing one record per CDR3 protein. The data show about 1.8 million distinct CDR3 sequences, 40% to 55% seen once. This clonotype was obtained from a woman in her thirties or forties in good health. The sequenced sample was blood.

The chain's CDR3 is CASSLYARSNEKLFF. The CDR3 DNA follows: TGCGCCAGCAGCTTGTATGCCAGGTCTAATGAAAAACTGTTTTTT. The gene calls are TRBV5-1 and TRBJ1-4; D is unclear. The CDR3 is 15 amino acids. Germline lookup yields CDR1 SGHRS and CDR2 YFSETQ. V was trimmed by 1 base and J by 3 bases, leaving 10 bases between them.